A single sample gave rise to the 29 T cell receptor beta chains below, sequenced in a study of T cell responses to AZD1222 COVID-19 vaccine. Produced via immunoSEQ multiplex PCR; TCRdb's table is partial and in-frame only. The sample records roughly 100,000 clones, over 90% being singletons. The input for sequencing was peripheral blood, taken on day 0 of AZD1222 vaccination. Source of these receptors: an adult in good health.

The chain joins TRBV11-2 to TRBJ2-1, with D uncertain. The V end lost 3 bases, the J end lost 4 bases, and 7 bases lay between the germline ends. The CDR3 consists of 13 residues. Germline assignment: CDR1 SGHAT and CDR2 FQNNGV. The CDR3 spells CASSFARYNEQFF. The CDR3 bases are TGTGCCAGCAGCTTCGCTAGATACAATGAGCAGTTCTTC. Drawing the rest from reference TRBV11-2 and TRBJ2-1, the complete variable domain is EAGVAQSPRYKIIEKRQSVAFWCNPISGHATLYWYQQILGQGPKLLIQFQNNGVVDDSQLPKDRFSAERLKGVDSTLKIQPAKLEDSAVYLCASSFARYNEQFFGPGTRLTVL.

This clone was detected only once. In DNA, the CDR3 is TGCAGCGTTGTCCGGCTAGACAGAGCTAACTATGGCTACACCTTC. As protein: CSVVRLDRANYGYTF. The rearrangement uses TRBV29-1 and TRBJ1-2; D may be TRBD1 (5 bases). The length of the CDR3 is 15 residues. Germline V CDR1 and CDR2: SQVTM, ANQGSEA. The V end lost 4 bases, the J end lost 0 bases, and 15 bases lay between the germline ends.

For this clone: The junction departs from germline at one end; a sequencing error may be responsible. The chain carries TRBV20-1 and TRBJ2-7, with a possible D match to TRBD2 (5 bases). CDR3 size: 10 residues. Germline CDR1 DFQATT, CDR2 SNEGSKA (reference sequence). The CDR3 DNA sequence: TGCAGTGAGAGCGGTCCTACCTCGGTCTTC. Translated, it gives CSESGPTSVF.

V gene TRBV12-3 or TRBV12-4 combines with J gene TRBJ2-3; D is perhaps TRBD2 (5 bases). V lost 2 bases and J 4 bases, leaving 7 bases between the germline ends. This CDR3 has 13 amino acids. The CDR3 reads CASSLPSPDTQYF. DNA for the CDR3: TGTGCCAGCAGTTTACCTAGCCCAGATACGCAGTATTTT.

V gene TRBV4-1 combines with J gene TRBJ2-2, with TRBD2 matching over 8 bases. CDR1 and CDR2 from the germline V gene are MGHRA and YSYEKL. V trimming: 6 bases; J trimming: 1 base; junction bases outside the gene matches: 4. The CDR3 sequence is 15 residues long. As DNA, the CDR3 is TGCGCCAGCAGAACAACTAGCGGGAACACCGGGGAGCTGTTTTTT. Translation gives CASRTTSGNTGELFF.

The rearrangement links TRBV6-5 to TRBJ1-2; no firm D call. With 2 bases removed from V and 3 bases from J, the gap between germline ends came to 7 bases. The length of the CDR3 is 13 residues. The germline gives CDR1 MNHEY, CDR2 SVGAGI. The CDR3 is CASSYAADYGYTF. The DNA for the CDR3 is TGTGCCAGCAGTTACGCGGCGGACTATGGCTACACCTTC.

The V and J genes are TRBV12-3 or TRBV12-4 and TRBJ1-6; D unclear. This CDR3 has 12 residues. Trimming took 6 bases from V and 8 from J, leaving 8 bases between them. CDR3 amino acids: CASSVEYSPLHF. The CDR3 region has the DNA TGTGCCAGCAGCGTCGAGTATTCACCCCTCCACTTT.

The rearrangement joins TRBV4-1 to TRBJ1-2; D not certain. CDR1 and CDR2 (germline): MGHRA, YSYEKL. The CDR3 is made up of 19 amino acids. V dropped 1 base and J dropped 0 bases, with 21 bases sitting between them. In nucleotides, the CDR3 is TGCGCCAGCAGCCAAGGTCAACCGACACCCGCCCCATCTAACTATGGCTACACCTTC. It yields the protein CASSQGQPTPAPSNYGYTF.

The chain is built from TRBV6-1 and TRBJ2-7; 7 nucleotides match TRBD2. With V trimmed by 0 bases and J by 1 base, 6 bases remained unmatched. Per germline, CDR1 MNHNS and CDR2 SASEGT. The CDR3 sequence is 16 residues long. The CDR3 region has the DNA TGTGCCAGCAGTGAAGCGATAGCGGGCGGATCCTACGAGCAGTACTTC. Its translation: CASSEAIAGGSYEQYF.

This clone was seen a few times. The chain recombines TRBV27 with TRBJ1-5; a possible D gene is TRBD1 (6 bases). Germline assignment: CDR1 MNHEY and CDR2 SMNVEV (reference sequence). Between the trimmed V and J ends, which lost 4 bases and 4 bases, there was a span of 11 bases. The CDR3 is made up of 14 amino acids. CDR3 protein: CASSSNRVNQPQHF. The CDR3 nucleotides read TGTGCCAGCAGTTCAAACAGGGTAAATCAGCCCCAGCATTTT.

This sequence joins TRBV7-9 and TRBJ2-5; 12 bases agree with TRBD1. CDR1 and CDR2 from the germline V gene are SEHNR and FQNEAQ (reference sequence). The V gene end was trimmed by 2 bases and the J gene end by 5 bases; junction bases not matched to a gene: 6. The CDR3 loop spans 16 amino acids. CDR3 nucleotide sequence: TGTGCCAGCAGCTTATTGGGGACAGGGGGCGAGGAGACCCAGTACTTC. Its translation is CASSLLGTGGEETQYF.

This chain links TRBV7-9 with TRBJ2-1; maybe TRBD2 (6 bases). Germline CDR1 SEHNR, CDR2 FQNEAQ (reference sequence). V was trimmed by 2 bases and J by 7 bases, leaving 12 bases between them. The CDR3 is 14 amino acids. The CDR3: CASSLSAGHNEQFF. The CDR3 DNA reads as TGTGCCAGCAGCTTATCGGCGGGGCATAATGAGCAGTTCTTC.

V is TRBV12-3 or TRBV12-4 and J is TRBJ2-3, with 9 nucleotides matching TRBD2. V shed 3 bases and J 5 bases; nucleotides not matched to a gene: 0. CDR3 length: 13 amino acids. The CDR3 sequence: CASSFSGRDTQYF. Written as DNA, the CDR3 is TGTGCCAGCAGTTTTAGCGGGAGAGATACGCAGTATTTT.

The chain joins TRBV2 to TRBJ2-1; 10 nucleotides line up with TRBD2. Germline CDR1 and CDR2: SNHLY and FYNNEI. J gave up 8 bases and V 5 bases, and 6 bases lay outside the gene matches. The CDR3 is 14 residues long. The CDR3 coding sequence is TGTGCCAGCAGTCTGGCTCTAGCGGGAGATGAGCAGTTCTTC. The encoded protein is CASSLALAGDEQFF.

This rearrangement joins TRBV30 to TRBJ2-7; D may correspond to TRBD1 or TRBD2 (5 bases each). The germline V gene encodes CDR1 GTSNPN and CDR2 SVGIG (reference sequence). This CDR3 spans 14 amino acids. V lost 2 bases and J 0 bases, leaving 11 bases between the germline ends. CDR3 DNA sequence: TGTGCCTGGAGTAATCTGGGGACCTCCTACGAGCAGTACTTC. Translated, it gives CAWSNLGTSYEQYF. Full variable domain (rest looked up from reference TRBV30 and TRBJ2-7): SQTIHQWPATLVQPVGSPLSLECTVEGTSNPNLYWYRQAAGRGLQLLFYSVGIGQISSEVPQNLSASRPQDRQFILSSKKLLLSDSGFYLCAWSNLGTSYEQYFGPGTRLTVT.

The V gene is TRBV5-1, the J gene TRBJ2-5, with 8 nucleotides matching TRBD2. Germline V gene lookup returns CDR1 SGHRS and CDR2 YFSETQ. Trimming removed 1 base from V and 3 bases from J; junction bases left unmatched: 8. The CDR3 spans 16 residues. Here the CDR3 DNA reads TGCGCCAGCAGCTTGATCGCGGGAGCGGGGGAAGAGACCCAGTACTTC. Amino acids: CASSLIAGAGEETQYF. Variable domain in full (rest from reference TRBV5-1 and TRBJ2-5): KAGVTQTPRYLIKTRGQQVTLSCSPISGHRSVSWYQQTPGQGLQFLFEYFSETQRNKGNFPGRFSGRQFSNSRSEMNVSTLELGDSALYLCASSLIAGAGEETQYFGPGTRLLVL.

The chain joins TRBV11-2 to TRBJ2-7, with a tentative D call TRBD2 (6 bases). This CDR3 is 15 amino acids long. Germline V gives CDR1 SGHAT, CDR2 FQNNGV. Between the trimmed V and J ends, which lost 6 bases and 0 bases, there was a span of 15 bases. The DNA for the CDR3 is TGTGCCAGCAGAAAGACCGGGACTGGCTCCTACGAGCAGTACTTC. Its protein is CASRKTGTGSYEQYF.

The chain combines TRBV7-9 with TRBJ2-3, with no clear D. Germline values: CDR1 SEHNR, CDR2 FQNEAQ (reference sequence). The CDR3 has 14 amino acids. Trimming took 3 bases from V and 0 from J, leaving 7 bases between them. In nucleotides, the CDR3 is TGTGCCAGCAGCTTCTCTCTTAGCACAGATACGCAGTATTTT. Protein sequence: CASSFSLSTDTQYF.

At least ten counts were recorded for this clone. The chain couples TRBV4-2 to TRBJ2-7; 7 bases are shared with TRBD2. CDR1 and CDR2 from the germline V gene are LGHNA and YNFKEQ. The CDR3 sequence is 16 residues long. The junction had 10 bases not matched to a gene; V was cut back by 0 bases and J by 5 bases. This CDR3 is CASSQDYGGGGDEQYF. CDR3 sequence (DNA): TGTGCCAGCAGCCAAGACTATGGCGGGGGAGGCGACGAGCAGTACTTC.

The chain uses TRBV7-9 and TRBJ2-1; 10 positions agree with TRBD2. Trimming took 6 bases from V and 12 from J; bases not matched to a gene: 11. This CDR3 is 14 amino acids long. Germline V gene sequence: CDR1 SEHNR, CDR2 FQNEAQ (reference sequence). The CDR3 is CASSLSNSGRWQFF. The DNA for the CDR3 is TGTGCCAGCAGTCTCTCGAATAGCGGGAGGTGGCAGTTCTTC.

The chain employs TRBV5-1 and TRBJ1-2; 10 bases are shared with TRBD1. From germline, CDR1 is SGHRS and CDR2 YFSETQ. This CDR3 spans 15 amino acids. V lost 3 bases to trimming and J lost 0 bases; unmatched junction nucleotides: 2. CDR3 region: CASSSGQGANYGYTF. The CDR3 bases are TGCGCCAGCAGCTCAGGACAGGGGGCTAACTATGGCTACACCTTC.

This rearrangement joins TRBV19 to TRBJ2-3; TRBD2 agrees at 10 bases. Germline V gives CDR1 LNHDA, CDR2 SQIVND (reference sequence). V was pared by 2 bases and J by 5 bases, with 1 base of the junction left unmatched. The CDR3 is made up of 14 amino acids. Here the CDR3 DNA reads TGTGCCAGTAGTATAAGACTAGCGGGAGATACGCAGTATTTT. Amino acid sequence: CASSIRLAGDTQYF.

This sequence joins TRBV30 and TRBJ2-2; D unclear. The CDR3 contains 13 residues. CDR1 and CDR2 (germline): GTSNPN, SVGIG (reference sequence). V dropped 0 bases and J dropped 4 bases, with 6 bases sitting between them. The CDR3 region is CAWSVHGTGELFF. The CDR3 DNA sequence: TGTGCCTGGAGTGTACATGGCACCGGGGAGCTGTTTTTT.

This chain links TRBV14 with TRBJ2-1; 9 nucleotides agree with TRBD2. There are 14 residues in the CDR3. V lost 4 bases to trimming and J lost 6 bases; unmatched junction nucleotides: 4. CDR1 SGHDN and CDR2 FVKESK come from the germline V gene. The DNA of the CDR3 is TGTGCCAGCAGCCCGGGACTAGCCTTCAATGAGCAGTTCTTC. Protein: CASSPGLAFNEQFF.

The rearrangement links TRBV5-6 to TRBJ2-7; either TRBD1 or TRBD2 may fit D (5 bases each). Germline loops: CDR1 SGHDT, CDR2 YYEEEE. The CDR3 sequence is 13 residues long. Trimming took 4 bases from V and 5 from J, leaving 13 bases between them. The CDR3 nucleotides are TGTGCCAGCAGCCCGGGACCAGGGCACGAGCAGTACTTC. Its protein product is CASSPGPGHEQYF.

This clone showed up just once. CDR3 nucleotides: TGTGCCAGTAGGCGGGAGCGTCTTAGTGAGCAGTTCTTC. Its translation: CASRRERLSEQFF. V usage is TRBV19 and J usage is TRBJ2-1, with 7 bases fitting TRBD2. V shed 6 bases and J 9 bases; nucleotides not matched to a gene: 8. The CDR3 has 13 residues. CDR1 and CDR2 from the germline V gene are LNHDA and SQIVND (reference sequence). The full variable domain, completed using reference TRBV19 and TRBJ2-1, is DGGITQSPKYLFRKEGQNVTLSCEQNLNHDAMYWYRQDPGQGLRLIYYSQIVNDFQKGDIAEGYSVSREKKESFPLTVTSAQKNPTAFYLCASRRERLSEQFFGPGTRLTVL.

The CDR3 nucleotides are TGTGCCAGCAGCCTCTGGACTGTCACCTACGAGCAGTACTTC. This sequence encodes CASSLWTVTYEQYF. The V and J genes are TRBV21-1 and TRBJ2-7; TRBD2 is taken as the D call from the table, unchecked against the DNA. TRBV21-1 is tagged as a pseudogene. The CDR3 totals 14 residues.

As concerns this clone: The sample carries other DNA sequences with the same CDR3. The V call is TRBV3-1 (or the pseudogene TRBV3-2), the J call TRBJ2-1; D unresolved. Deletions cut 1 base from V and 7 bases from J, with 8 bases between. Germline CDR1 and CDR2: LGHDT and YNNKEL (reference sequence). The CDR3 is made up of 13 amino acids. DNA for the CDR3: TGTGCCAGCAGCCAAGGGCGCGGAAATGAGCAGTTCTTC. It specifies CASSQGRGNEQFF.

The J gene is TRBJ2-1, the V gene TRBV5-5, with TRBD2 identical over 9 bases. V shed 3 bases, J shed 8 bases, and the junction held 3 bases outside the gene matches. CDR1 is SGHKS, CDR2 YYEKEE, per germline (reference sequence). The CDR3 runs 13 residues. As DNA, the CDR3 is TGTGCCAGCAGCTATAGCGGGGGCGATGAGCAGTTCTTC. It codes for CASSYSGGDEQFF.